Following are 29 T cell receptor beta chains from one sample sequenced in a study of Ad26.COV2.S vaccination and SARS-CoV-2 variants. As to treatment: around 19 received Ad26.COV2.S at low or high dose, single or two shots; about 5 received placebo; per-sample allocation not given. Repertoires come from day 63 after the first vaccine or placebo injection. Repertoires were generated with immunoSEQ multiplex PCR, while TCRdb's copy carries only in-frame clones and drops some. The sample contains approximately 460,000 clones, 89% of which appear only once. This specimen was peripheral blood, taken in a trial of Ad26.COV2.S vaccine versus placebo. The receptors were gathered from a person aged 18-60 years who received the Ad26.COV2.S COVID-19 vaccine or a placebo.

The chain links TRBV18 to TRBJ2-3; tentatively, D is TRBD1 (5 bases). The CDR3 is 15 residues long. Germline values: CDR1 KGHSH, CDR2 LQKENI. V was pared by 3 bases and J by 3 bases, with 13 bases between. The CDR3 DNA is TGTGCCAGCTCACCGACAGCCTTGATAACAGATACGCAGTATTTT. Translated: CASSPTALITDTQYF.

As concerns this clone: The sample carries other DNA sequences with the same CDR3. The chain combines TRBV18 with TRBJ2-7, with TRBD2 matching over 8 bases. Germline V CDR1 and CDR2: KGHSH, LQKENI. Trimming took 3 bases from V and 2 from J; bases not matched to a gene: 3. The CDR3 runs 14 residues. The CDR3 DNA follows: TGTGCCAGCTCACCCTCCGGGGGGGCCTACGAGCAGTACTTC. It is translated as CASSPSGGAYEQYF.

This clone has a single count. The chain has TRBV5-1 and TRBJ2-5; the match to TRBD1 covers 7 bases. This CDR3 has 15 amino acids. Trimming cost V 0 bases and J 2 bases; bases outside gene matches: 4. Germline lookup yields CDR1 SGHRS and CDR2 YFSETQ. In DNA form, the CDR3 reads TGCGCCAGCAGCTTGGGGCGGACAGGACAAGAGACCCAGTACTTC. It yields the protein CASSLGRTGQETQYF. Together with reference TRBV5-1 and TRBJ2-5, the CDR3 gives the full variable domain: KAGVTQTPRYLIKTRGQQVTLSCSPISGHRSVSWYQQTPGQGLQFLFEYFSETQRNKGNFPGRFSGRQFSNSRSEMNVSTLELGDSALYLCASSLGRTGQETQYFGPGTRLLVL.

The gene calls are TRBV5-5 and TRBJ1-5; 8 bases align to TRBD1. The CDR3 has 15 amino acids. J gave up 5 bases and V 4 bases, and 8 bases lay outside the gene matches. The germline CDR1 and CDR2 sequences are SGHKS and YYEKEE (reference sequence). The CDR3 nucleotides are TGTGCCAGCAGCCAAATGGACAGGGCCTATCAGCCCCAGCATTTT. Translated, it gives CASSQMDRAYQPQHF.

In the case of this clone: Other DNA variants within this sample encode the same CDR3. The J gene is TRBJ2-7, the V gene TRBV12-3 or TRBV12-4; D is unresolved. V shed 0 bases and J shed 3 bases, with 6 bases lying between them. CDR3 length: 13 amino acids. CDR3 region: CASSLASSYEQYF. In DNA, the CDR3 is TGTGCCAGCAGTTTAGCTAGCAGCTACGAGCAGTACTTC.

This clone was picked up one time. The genes are TRBV4-2 and TRBJ2-5, with D perhaps matching TRBD1 or TRBD2 (5 bases each). The germline V and J ends were trimmed by 4 bases and 4 bases, with 13 bases remaining between them. The germline gives CDR1 LGHNA, CDR2 YNFKEQ. The CDR3 is made up of 14 amino acids. The CDR3, as DNA: TGTGCCAGCAGCCGCGAGAGGGGTTTAGAGACCCAGTACTTC. Translating it yields CASSRERGLETQYF.

This clone was found once. The chain recombines TRBV15 with TRBJ2-1; possibly TRBD2 for D (6 bases). CDR1 is LNHNV and CDR2 is YYDKDF in the germline V gene (reference sequence). This CDR3 is built from 14 residues. The V and J ends lost 5 bases and 8 bases respectively, with 16 bases between them. CDR3 sequence reads: CATSRGGAGDEQFF. Written as DNA, the CDR3 is TGTGCCACCAGCCGCGGCGGGGCTGGGGATGAGCAGTTCTTC.

This clone was observed a few times. The chain carries TRBV2 and TRBJ2-7; 9 nucleotides line up with TRBD1. V was clipped by 5 bases and J by 4 bases; unmatched bases: 15. Germline V gives CDR1 SNHLY, CDR2 FYNNEI. The CDR3 contains 17 residues. CDR3 sequence: CASSYPGTGPNRYEQYF. As DNA, the CDR3 is TGTGCCAGCAGTTACCCCGGGACAGGGCCTAATCGGTACGAGCAGTACTTC.

This chain joins TRBV5-1 and TRBJ1-2, with TRBD1 matching 11 bases. Germline trimming cut 1 base from V and 7 bases from J; bases unmatched to any gene: 12. The length of the CDR3 is 17 residues. Germline CDR1 reads SGHRS; CDR2 reads YFSETQ. Written as DNA, the CDR3 is TGCGCCAGCAGCTTGAACCCACCGGGACAGGGGGACGGTGGCTACACCTTC. This sequence encodes CASSLNPPGQGDGGYTF.

This chain links TRBV6-5 with TRBJ1-2; 10 bases agree with TRBD1. Germline CDR1 and CDR2: MNHEY and SVGAGI. This CDR3 has 14 amino acids. The V gene end was trimmed by 6 bases and the J gene end by 4 bases; junction bases not matched to a gene: 5. The chain's CDR3 is CASRRQGAIYGYTF. CDR3 bases: TGTGCCAGCAGAAGACAGGGGGCTATCTATGGCTACACCTTC.

V usage is TRBV6-1 and J usage is TRBJ1-1, with D hard to call. The CDR3 length is 15 residues. Germline CDR1 and CDR2: MNHNS and SASEGT. The V end lost 2 bases, the J end lost 1 base, and 11 bases lay between the germline ends. CDR3 DNA: TGTGCCAGCAGTGAAAGACCCCTACAGAACACTGAAGCTTTCTTT. It is translated as CASSERPLQNTEAFF.

In its sample, this clone was seen once. V and J are TRBV6-2 or TRBV6-3 and TRBJ2-3, with 12 bases fitting TRBD2. V dropped 2 bases and J dropped 10; count of bases not matched to a gene: 10. Germline assignment: CDR1 MNHEY and CDR2 SVGEGT. This CDR3 has 16 amino acids. CDR3 nucleotide sequence: TGTGCCAGCAGTTACGGGGGACTAGCGGGCTCCGGGGCGCAGTATTTT. Protein sequence: CASSYGGLAGSGAQYF.

This chain uses TRBV7-6 with TRBJ2-3; weak D call: TRBD1 (5 bases). Germline assignment: CDR1 SGHVS and CDR2 FNYEAQ. V shed 5 bases and J shed 0 bases, with 15 bases lying between them. The CDR3 extends over 16 amino acids. The CDR3 reads CASSPKRGASTDTQYF. In DNA form, the CDR3 reads TGTGCCAGCAGCCCCAAACGTGGGGCTAGCACAGATACGCAGTATTTT.

This chain links TRBV29-1 with TRBJ2-7; TRBD2 aligns across 10 bases. CDR1 and CDR2 (germline): SQVTM, ANQGSEA. This CDR3 region has 12 residues. Trimming removed 6 bases from V and 3 bases from J; junction bases left unmatched: 2. The CDR3 DNA is TGCAGCGTACGGACTAGCGGCTACGAGCAGTACTTC. Protein product: CSVRTSGYEQYF.

The rearrangement joins TRBV5-1 to TRBJ1-2, with D unclear. V lost 0 bases to trimming and J lost 8 bases, with 14 bases between them. CDR1 is SGHRS, CDR2 YFSETQ, per germline. The CDR3 covers 14 residues. The chain's CDR3 is CASSLVGGLGGYTF. In DNA, the CDR3 is TGCGCCAGCAGCTTGGTTGGCGGGTTGGGAGGCTACACCTTC.

The chain links TRBV27 to TRBJ1-4; 7 nucleotides align to TRBD1. The CDR3 is 14 residues long. Germline lookup yields CDR1 MNHEY and CDR2 SMNVEV (reference sequence). V lost 10 bases and J lost 0; bases outside the gene matches: 5. In DNA form, the CDR3 reads TGTGCCATCAGGGACAGAACAACTAATGAAAAACTGTTTTTT. It encodes CAIRDRTTNEKLFF.

The rearrangement links TRBV5-1 to TRBJ2-1; D is possibly TRBD2 (5 bases). Trimming took 0 bases from V and 8 from J, leaving 27 bases between them. The CDR3 has 19 amino acids. The germline V gene encodes CDR1 SGHRS and CDR2 YFSETQ. The CDR3 loop is CASSLVPPIRALKRDEQFF. In DNA form, the CDR3 reads TGCGCCAGCAGCTTGGTGCCGCCTATCCGGGCCCTGAAGAGGGATGAGCAGTTCTTC. Full variable domain (outside the CDR3, taken from reference TRBV5-1 and TRBJ2-1): KAGVTQTPRYLIKTRGQQVTLSCSPISGHRSVSWYQQTPGQGLQFLFEYFSETQRNKGNFPGRFSGRQFSNSRSEMNVSTLELGDSALYLCASSLVPPIRALKRDEQFFGPGTRLTVL.

The V call is TRBV29-1, the J call TRBJ2-5, with a weak D call TRBD1 (5 bases). The CDR3 runs to 14 residues. V was cut by 6 bases and J by 4 bases, with 18 bases left in between. Germline loops: CDR1 SQVTM, CDR2 ANQGSEA. The CDR3 sequence: CSVSVPQGRETQYF. CDR3 coding DNA: TGCAGCGTCTCGGTCCCGCAGGGTAGAGAGACCCAGTACTTC.

This clone was detected only a few times. The chain links TRBV2 to TRBJ1-2; D uncertain. The CDR3 has 14 amino acids. Germline CDR1 and CDR2: SNHLY and FYNNEI. V dropped 3 bases and J dropped 2 bases, with 10 bases sitting between them. DNA for the CDR3: TGTGCCAGCAGTGAGTATGTAACCAACTATGGCTACACCTTC. This translates into CASSEYVTNYGYTF.

The chain couples TRBV7-9 to TRBJ2-7; 12 bases are a match to TRBD2. This CDR3 has 18 residues. Germline values: CDR1 SEHNR, CDR2 FQNEAQ (reference sequence). V gave up 3 bases and J gave up 6 bases; unmatched junction bases: 15. The CDR3 DNA sequence: TGTGCCAGCAGCTTGGGACTAGCGGGCGCGGGGTTTCTGGTCGAGCAGTACTTC. Protein: CASSLGLAGAGFLVEQYF.

The gene calls are TRBV7-9 and TRBJ1-3, with D maybe TRBD1 (5 bases). The CDR3 has 14 residues. From germline, CDR1 is SEHNR and CDR2 FQNEAQ (reference sequence). The V end was cut by 1 base, the J end by 6 bases, with 10 bases between. The DNA of the CDR3 is TGTGCCAGCAGCTTAGAGGGGCGAGAAAACACCATATATTTT. Protein sequence: CASSLEGRENTIYF.

The chain couples TRBV20-1 to TRBJ2-7; 10 nucleotides match TRBD1. The junction had 11 bases not matched to a gene; V was cut back by 3 bases and J by 3 bases. CDR3 length: 16 residues. CDR1 DFQATT and CDR2 SNEGSKA come from the germline V gene (reference sequence). CDR3 region: CSASRLGQGHLYEQYF. CDR3 sequence (DNA): TGCAGTGCTAGTCGCCTGGGACAGGGGCACCTCTACGAGCAGTACTTC.

This clone appeared a single time. The rearrangement uses TRBV6-1 and TRBJ2-3; 7 nucleotides match TRBD2. The germline gives CDR1 MNHNS, CDR2 SASEGT. Trimming at V came to 3 bases and at J to 8 bases, leaving 2 bases not matched to a gene. This CDR3 has 12 residues. The CDR3 bases are TGTGCCAGCAGTGAGTGGGGGGGTACGCAGTATTTT. It specifies CASSEWGGTQYF.

The CDR3 DNA sequence: TGTGCCAGTAAAAACCGAGGCAGGGGCAACTATGGCTACACCTTC. Amino acid sequence: CASKNRGRGNYGYTF. The chain is built from TRBV19 and TRBJ1-2; perhaps TRBD1 as D (6 bases). This CDR3 is built from 15 residues. Germline loops: CDR1 LNHDA, CDR2 SQIVND (reference sequence). Trimming left V 7 bases short and J 2 bases short, with 17 bases between.

The V call is TRBV4-1, the J call TRBJ1-2; D gene unclear. V gave up 1 base and J gave up 8 bases, with 11 bases separating them. The CDR3 spans 13 residues. The germline V gene has CDR1 MGHRA and CDR2 YSYEKL. CDR3 sequence: CASSQGLGRGYTF. In DNA form, the CDR3 reads TGCGCCAGCAGCCAAGGTCTGGGTAGGGGCTACACCTTC.

A single count supports this clone. This chain links TRBV13 with TRBJ1-5, with D unclear. The CDR3 totals 14 residues. Germline CDR1 is PRHDT and CDR2 is FYEKMQ (reference sequence). V lost 0 bases, J lost 3 bases, and 6 bases lay in between. The CDR3 DNA sequence: TGTGCCAGCAGCTTAGGGCGGGTCAATCAGCCCCAGCATTTT. Amino acid sequence: CASSLGRVNQPQHF.

Note on this clone: This sample also contains other DNA sequences that code for the same CDR3. The V call is TRBV3-1 (or the pseudogene TRBV3-2), the J call TRBJ2-5, with unresolved D. Germline CDR1 is LGHDT and CDR2 is YNNKEL (reference sequence). This CDR3 comprises 14 residues. V was shortened by 1 base and J by 1 base, with 7 bases between the two germline ends. CDR3 bases: TGTGCCAGCAGCCAAGGTCAACTCCAAGAGACCCAGTACTTC. It is translated as CASSQGQLQETQYF.

This clone was observed once. The J gene is TRBJ1-5, the V gene TRBV7-8; no reliable D call. This CDR3 is 15 amino acids long. V was clipped by 3 bases and J by 9 bases, with 18 bases between them. Germline V CDR1 and CDR2: SGHVS, FQNEAQ. Written as DNA, the CDR3 is TGTGCCAGCAGCTTTGGAGAGTCAGATAGAGGGCCCCAGCATTTT. Translation gives CASSFGESDRGPQHF.

The V call is TRBV9, the J call TRBJ2-6; D remains ambiguous. Germline CDR1 SGDLS, CDR2 YYNGEE. The CDR3 is 15 amino acids. V lost 2 bases and J 4 bases, leaving 10 bases between the germline ends. CDR3 region: CASSVTMTGANVLTF. The CDR3 DNA follows: TGTGCCAGCAGCGTGACAATGACCGGGGCCAACGTCCTGACTTTC.